This T cell receptor (beta chain) was identified in a study of blood T cell repertoires in COVID-19. Across the whole study: T cells, B-cell-depleted T cells, or PBMCs provided the cDNA or gDNA that served as material.

As originally analysed: Quantification of nucleated cells was approximated via reference gene primer amplification. Some clones are missing from TCRdb's copy, which holds only in-frame ones; the method was immunoSEQ multiplex PCR. V and J calls and clone size are those listed in that table; D and trimming were worked out from the DNA. The data show about 320,000 clones, roughly 90% seen once. Self-reported history from a screening survey and questionnaire set each donor's cohort. Sequencing was done on a sample of PBMCs or T cells enriched from blood (not recorded which). The sequence came from a woman aged 18-35 years who had recovered from COVID-19.

The CDR3 loop reads CASAIPGQGNSPLHF. The CDR3 DNA reads TGTGCCAGCGCGATACCGGGACAGGGGAACTCACCCCTCCACTTT. The genes are TRBV7-9 and TRBJ1-6, with 10 bases identical to TRBD1. This CDR3 region has 15 residues. From germline, CDR1 is SEHNR and CDR2 FQNEAQ (reference sequence). J lost 10 bases, V lost 8 bases, and 11 bases had no gene match.